The rows below give T cell receptor beta chains drawn from one sample of a study of cytomegalovirus exposure and HLA in healthy donors. TCRdb keeps only in-frame clones here, not all; method: immunoSEQ multiplex PCR. Of roughly 180,000 clones listed, about 83% are singletons. Sequencing was carried out using PBMCs. These receptors were obtained from a female donor in good health and CMV-seronegative. The CDR3 runs from the conserved cysteine through the conserved F or W.

J: TRBJ1-1
V: TRBV18
CDR3: CASSDRDRGWNTEAFF

J: TRBJ1-2
V: TRBV5-1
CDR3: CASSLDVRGYTF

J: TRBJ2-7
V: TRBV28
CDR3: CASTQKQLGTYEQYF

J: TRBJ1-2
V: TRBV5-1
CDR3: CASSLWTGTNYGYTF

J: TRBJ1-4
V: TRBV27
CDR3: CASSYRGVGLKKLFF

J: TRBJ1-2
V: TRBV5-1
CDR3: CASSLDGNYGYTF

J: TRBJ2-3
V: TRBV6-6
CDR3: CASSYPSGADTQYF

J: TRBJ2-5
V: TRBV7-9
CDR3: CASSYDRGRETQYF

J: TRBJ2-1
V: TRBV28
CDR3: CASSLGAGASPNEQFF

J: TRBJ2-3
V: TRBV9
CDR3: CASSPRGGYPDTDTQYF

J: TRBJ2-1
V: TRBV18
CDR3: CASSPRLAREYNEQFF